This note documents a single T cell receptor beta chain sequence. As yet, its antigen is unknown. The sample comes from a study of T cells in localized non-small cell lung cancer. Findings of the study overall: Higher blood T cell density tracked longer overall survival. Appearance in adjacent lung was seen for a median about 59 of the top 100 tumor clones. Uninvolved adjacent lung had higher T cell clonality than tumor and all other tissues. Sequencing was limited to one tumor region, leaving the possibility of heterogeneity open.

The protocol was immunoSEQ multiplex PCR, while the TCRdb copy is restricted to in-frame clones and leaves out a portion. The table records 2,500 to 4,000 clones, about 24% of them present only once. V lost 5 bases, J lost 3 bases, and 16 bases lay in between. The CDR3 is 15 amino acids. Germline V gene sequence: CDR1 LNHDA, CDR2 SQIVND (reference sequence). The sequencing used lung tumor tissue, collected before any cancer treatment. V usage is TRBV19 and J usage is TRBJ1-2; weak D call: TRBD1 (5 bases). This sequence originates from a woman aged 40-69 years with stage I lung adenocarcinoma. The CDR3 loop reads CASSPTGGADYGYTF. CDR3 coding DNA: TGTGCCAGTAGTCCTACTGGCGGGGCCGACTATGGCTACACCTTC.